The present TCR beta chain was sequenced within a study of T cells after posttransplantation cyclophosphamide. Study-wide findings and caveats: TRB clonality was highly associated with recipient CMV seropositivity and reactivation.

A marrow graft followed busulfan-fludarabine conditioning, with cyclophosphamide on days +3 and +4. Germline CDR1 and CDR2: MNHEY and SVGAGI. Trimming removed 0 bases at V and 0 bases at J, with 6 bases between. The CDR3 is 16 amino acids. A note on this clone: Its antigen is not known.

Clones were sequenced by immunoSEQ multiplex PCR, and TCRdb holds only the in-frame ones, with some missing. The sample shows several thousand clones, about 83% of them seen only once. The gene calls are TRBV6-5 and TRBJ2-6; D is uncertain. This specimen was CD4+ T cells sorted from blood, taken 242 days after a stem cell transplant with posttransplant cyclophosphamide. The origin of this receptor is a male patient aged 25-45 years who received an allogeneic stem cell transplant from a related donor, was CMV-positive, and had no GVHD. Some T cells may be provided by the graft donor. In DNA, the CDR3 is TGTGCCAGCAGTTACTCGAAACTCTCTGGGGCCAACGTCCTGACTTTC. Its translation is CASSYSKLSGANVLTF.